Listed below are T cell receptor beta chains from one sample, sequenced in a study of blood T cell repertoires in COVID-19. Profiling relied on immunoSEQ multiplex PCR, and the TCRdb table lists in-frame clones only, not all of them. Among 65,000 to 70,000 clones, over 75% were seen once, and the ten largest hold 2.5% to 3%. Sequences were obtained from peripheral blood. These receptors were collected from a man older than 75 with acute or convalescent COVID-19. The CDR3 runs from the conserved cysteine through the conserved F or W. Each record gives: clone size, D gene, J gene, V gene, CDR3 DNA, CDR3 protein. D genes are given only for firm matches. A row's size may be missing; if present it is once, few, many or a size class.

abundance: .
d_gene: .
j_gene: TRBJ1-6
v_gene: TRBV5-8
CDR3nt: TGTGCCAGCAGCCAGGGGTCCCATAATTCACCCCTCCACTTT
CDR3aa: CASSQGSHNSPLHF

abundance: .
d_gene: .
j_gene: TRBJ1-2
v_gene: TRBV6-5
CDR3nt: TGTGCCAGCAGCAAGGAGGGATCCTTTAACTATGGCTACACCTTC
CDR3aa: CASSKEGSFNYGYTF

abundance: once
d_gene: TRBD2
j_gene: TRBJ2-1
v_gene: TRBV12-3/TRBV12-4
CDR3nt: TGTGCCACCCGGCTAGCGGGAGGGAATGAGCAGTTCTTC
CDR3aa: CATRLAGGNEQFF

abundance: .
d_gene: .
j_gene: TRBJ1-1
v_gene: TRBV6-2/TRBV6-3
CDR3nt: TGTGCCAGCAGTTACAAGGCAGGGAACACTGAAGCTTTCTTT
CDR3aa: CASSYKAGNTEAFF

abundance: few
d_gene: .
j_gene: TRBJ1-5
v_gene: TRBV7-8
CDR3nt: TGTGCCAGCAGCTTAGTGCGCAGGCCAGGTGGGAATCAGCCCCAGCATTTT
CDR3aa: CASSLVRRPGGNQPQHF

abundance: .
d_gene: TRBD2
j_gene: TRBJ2-1
v_gene: TRBV24-1
CDR3nt: TGTGCCACCGGATCCGGACTAGCGGCGTACAATGAGCAGTTCTTC
CDR3aa: CATGSGLAAYNEQFF

abundance: few
d_gene: TRBD1
j_gene: TRBJ1-1
v_gene: TRBV10-3
CDR3nt: TGTGCCATCAGTGAGACAGGGGCCACTGAAGCTTTCTTT
CDR3aa: CAISETGATEAFF

abundance: once
d_gene: .
j_gene: TRBJ1-3
v_gene: TRBV6-2/TRBV6-3
CDR3nt: TGTGCCAGCAGTTACGGCAGTCTCCTTGGAAACACCATATATTTT
CDR3aa: CASSYGSLLGNTIYF

abundance: .
d_gene: TRBD2
j_gene: TRBJ2-2
v_gene: TRBV7-8
CDR3nt: TGTGCCAGCAGCCCGGGGACTAGCGGGAGGAGGGCGAACACCGGGGAGCTGTTTTTT
CDR3aa: CASSPGTSGRRANTGELFF

abundance: .
d_gene: TRBD1
j_gene: TRBJ2-1
v_gene: TRBV10-1
CDR3nt: TGCGCCGCCGGTCCAGGGGGAACCGATGAGCAGTTCTTC
CDR3aa: CAAGPGGTDEQFF

abundance: .
d_gene: TRBD1
j_gene: TRBJ2-2
v_gene: TRBV5-1
CDR3nt: TGCGCCAGCAACCGACAGGGTGGGACCGGGGAGCTGTTTTTT
CDR3aa: CASNRQGGTGELFF

abundance: .
d_gene: .
j_gene: TRBJ2-7
v_gene: TRBV24-1
CDR3nt: TGTGCCACCCAGGAGGGAAAGCGCTCACGGCCCTACGAGCAGTACTTC
CDR3aa: CATQEGKRSRPYEQYF

abundance: .
d_gene: .
j_gene: TRBJ2-5
v_gene: TRBV15
CDR3nt: TGTGCCACCAGCAGAGACCCAGGGCAAGAGACCCAGTACTTC
CDR3aa: CATSRDPGQETQYF

abundance: .
d_gene: .
j_gene: TRBJ1-3
v_gene: TRBV12-3/TRBV12-4
CDR3nt: TGTGCCAGCAGCCAGGGAAACACCATATATTTT
CDR3aa: CASSQGNTIYF

abundance: once
d_gene: .
j_gene: TRBJ1-1
v_gene: TRBV28
CDR3nt: TGTGCCAGCCCGGCACCAGGGCAGTCGAACACTGAAGCTTTCTTT
CDR3aa: CASPAPGQSNTEAFF

abundance: .
d_gene: .
j_gene: TRBJ1-3
v_gene: TRBV14
CDR3nt: TGTGCCAGCAGCCAAGGCGGGACGGCCTACTCTGGAAACACCATATATTTT
CDR3aa: CASSQGGTAYSGNTIYF

abundance: .
d_gene: TRBD2
j_gene: TRBJ2-1
v_gene: TRBV10-1
CDR3nt: TGCGCCAGCAGTCAAGCGGGAGGAAACAATGAGCAGTTCTTC
CDR3aa: CASSQAGGNNEQFF

abundance: .
d_gene: .
j_gene: TRBJ1-2
v_gene: TRBV7-8
CDR3nt: TGTGCCAGTAGCTCGGGCCAGGGCCTTTATGGCTACACCTTC
CDR3aa: CASSSGQGLYGYTF

abundance: .
d_gene: .
j_gene: TRBJ1-2
v_gene: TRBV5-4
CDR3nt: TGTGCCAGCAGCTTGGAACTCTTAACTGGTGGCTACACCTTC
CDR3aa: CASSLELLTGGYTF

abundance: .
d_gene: .
j_gene: TRBJ2-1
v_gene: TRBV6-2/TRBV6-3
CDR3nt: TGTGCCAGCAGTTTCTCCGGGTCCCACAATGAGCAGTTCTTC
CDR3aa: CASSFSGSHNEQFF

abundance: .
d_gene: .
j_gene: TRBJ1-3
v_gene: TRBV28
CDR3nt: TGTGCCAGCATGGGGGCGCGCTCTGGAAACACCATATATTTT
CDR3aa: CASMGARSGNTIYF

abundance: few
d_gene: TRBD2
j_gene: TRBJ2-2
v_gene: TRBV10-3
CDR3nt: TGTGCCGCTAGCGGGCTGGAGGGCGGGGAGCTGTTTTTT
CDR3aa: CAASGLEGGELFF

abundance: .
d_gene: TRBD1
j_gene: TRBJ1-3
v_gene: TRBV6-6
CDR3nt: TGTGCCAGCAGTTACCTCCGGGACAGGGGTGGAAACACCATATATTTT
CDR3aa: CASSYLRDRGGNTIYF

abundance: .
d_gene: TRBD1
j_gene: TRBJ1-2
v_gene: TRBV30
CDR3nt: TGTGCCTGGAGTGCGAAGGGACAGTTTTATGGCTACACCTTC
CDR3aa: CAWSAKGQFYGYTF

abundance: .
d_gene: .
j_gene: TRBJ1-2
v_gene: TRBV9
CDR3nt: TGTGCCAGCAGCGCGGCGGTCTATGGCTACACCTTC
CDR3aa: CASSAAVYGYTF

abundance: .
d_gene: .
j_gene: TRBJ1-2
v_gene: TRBV5-5
CDR3nt: TGTGCCAGCAGCCCCTACAGCTATGGCTACACCTTC
CDR3aa: CASSPYSYGYTF

abundance: .
d_gene: TRBD1
j_gene: TRBJ1-2
v_gene: TRBV24-1
CDR3nt: TGTGCCACCAGTGATTTGGCGACAGGGGTTTCTGGCTACACCTTC
CDR3aa: CATSDLATGVSGYTF

abundance: .
d_gene: TRBD1
j_gene: TRBJ1-3
v_gene: TRBV6-5
CDR3nt: TGTGCCAGCGGTCAGGGGGCCGGAAACACCATATATTTT
CDR3aa: CASGQGAGNTIYF

abundance: .
d_gene: .
j_gene: TRBJ2-5
v_gene: TRBV19
CDR3nt: TGTGCCAGTAAAGGGACACTCCAAGAGACCCAGTACTTC
CDR3aa: CASKGTLQETQYF

abundance: .
d_gene: TRBD2
j_gene: TRBJ2-5
v_gene: TRBV19
CDR3nt: TGTGCCAGTAGTGATCAGGGAGGGGAGACCCAGTACTTC
CDR3aa: CASSDQGGETQYF

abundance: .
d_gene: TRBD1
j_gene: TRBJ1-4
v_gene: TRBV25-1
CDR3nt: TGTGCCAGCAGTGCTAACAGGGGAGTGAATGAAAAACTGTTTTTT
CDR3aa: CASSANRGVNEKLFF

abundance: .
d_gene: TRBD1
j_gene: TRBJ1-2
v_gene: TRBV7-2
CDR3nt: TGTGCCAGCAGCTTAATGGACAGGGGGCGAGGAATATATGGCTACACCTTC
CDR3aa: CASSLMDRGRGIYGYTF

abundance: .
d_gene: TRBD2
j_gene: TRBJ2-6
v_gene: TRBV19
CDR3nt: TGTGCCAGTAGTGCTAGCGGGAGAGCGTCTGGGGCCAACGTCCTGACTTTC
CDR3aa: CASSASGRASGANVLTF

abundance: .
d_gene: TRBD1
j_gene: TRBJ1-2
v_gene: TRBV7-9
CDR3nt: TGTGCCTTCGGAGGGGGGACAGATTATGGCTACACCTTC
CDR3aa: CAFGGGTDYGYTF

abundance: .
d_gene: TRBD2
j_gene: TRBJ2-6
v_gene: TRBV11-2
CDR3nt: TGTGCCAGCAGCACCAGACTAGCGGGAGCTTCAGGGGCCAACGTCCTGACTTTC
CDR3aa: CASSTRLAGASGANVLTF

abundance: .
d_gene: TRBD2
j_gene: TRBJ2-3
v_gene: TRBV7-8
CDR3nt: TGTGCCAGCAGCGACGGGGATAGCGGGACAGATACGCAGTATTTT
CDR3aa: CASSDGDSGTDTQYF

abundance: once
d_gene: TRBD2
j_gene: TRBJ2-2
v_gene: TRBV5-1
CDR3nt: TGCGCCAGCAGCTCGACTAGCGGGCCCGGGGAGCTGTTTTTT
CDR3aa: CASSSTSGPGELFF

abundance: .
d_gene: TRBD2
j_gene: TRBJ2-1
v_gene: TRBV7-2
CDR3nt: TGTGCCAGCAGCTTAGGTGGGACTAGCTGGAATGAGCAGTTCTTC
CDR3aa: CASSLGGTSWNEQFF

abundance: once
d_gene: TRBD1
j_gene: TRBJ2-7
v_gene: TRBV24-1
CDR3nt: TGTGCCACCAGTGATTCCAGGGGGAACCACTACGAGCAGTACTTC
CDR3aa: CATSDSRGNHYEQYF

abundance: .
d_gene: TRBD1
j_gene: TRBJ1-4
v_gene: TRBV13
CDR3nt: TGTGCCAGCAGCTTAAGGCAGGGGGCTGATGAAAAACTGTTTTTT
CDR3aa: CASSLRQGADEKLFF

abundance: .
d_gene: .
j_gene: TRBJ1-1
v_gene: TRBV7-2
CDR3nt: TGTGCCAGCAGCTTGGACATGAACACTGAAGCTTTCTTT
CDR3aa: CASSLDMNTEAFF

abundance: .
d_gene: TRBD2
j_gene: TRBJ2-7
v_gene: TRBV9
CDR3nt: TGTGCCAGCAGCGTTGCTAGCGGGAGGGGCGAGCAGTACTTC
CDR3aa: CASSVASGRGEQYF

abundance: .
d_gene: .
j_gene: TRBJ1-1
v_gene: TRBV9
CDR3nt: TGTGCCAGCAGCGTATCCCCCTCCACTGAAGCTTTCTTT
CDR3aa: CASSVSPSTEAFF